The entry that follows covers one T cell receptor beta chain sequence. CDR1 and CDR2 (germline): SGHVS, FNYEAQ. V was pared by 5 bases and J by 2 bases, with 15 bases between. The length of the CDR3 is 15 residues. This sample was included in a study of blood T cell repertoires in COVID-19. Study-wide background: Both acute and convalescent COVID-19 samples were obtained from the United States, Italy and Spain. PBMCs, B-cell-depleted T cells, or T cells provided the cDNA or gDNA that made up the material.

In the authors' methods: Estimation of nucleated cell counts relied on the amplification of reference gene primers. Only in-frame clones appear in the TCRdb table, and some are missing; sequencing was by immunoSEQ multiplex PCR. The DNA gave D and trimming, while V, J and clone size come from that table. The sample consists of about 200,000 clones, 84% of them appearing once. This clonotype originated in a woman in her 50s with active or convalescent COVID-19. V is TRBV7-6 and J is TRBJ2-5, with D perhaps TRBD2 (6 bases). The sample consisted of peripheral blood. In DNA form, the CDR3 reads TGTGCCAGCAGCCCGTCCGGGACTGGGCAAGAGACCCAGTACTTC. Translating it yields CASSPSGTGQETQYF.